Listed below are T cell receptor beta chains from one sample, sequenced in a study of blood T cell repertoires in COVID-19. The repertoire was sequenced with immunoSEQ multiplex PCR; TCRdb's copy has only in-frame clones and lacks some. The sample lists about 69,000 clones; about four fifths were seen once. The specimen was peripheral blood. The receptors derive from a human donor in a cohort sampled during active COVID-19. Both conserved end residues are part of each CDR3. The D gene is left open where the match is weak. Expanded clones get a size class; other rows say once, few or many, or leave the size out.

>TRBJ2-7|few|TRBD1|TRBV7-2
TGTGCCAGCAGCTTAGAGGACAGGTTTGAATACGAGCAGTACTTC
CASSLEDRFEYEQYF
>TRBJ1-2|NA|TRBD1|TRBV28
TGTGCCAGCACCCGGACAGGGGTTGGCTACACCTTC
CASTRTGVGYTF
>TRBJ2-1|NA|TRBD2|TRBV5-1
TGCGCCAGCAGCTTGACTAGCGAAACAAACAATGAGCAGTTCTTC
CASSLTSETNNEQFF
>TRBJ1-5|NA|NA|TRBV5-6
TGTGCCAGTACAAACAGGGATGGCAATCAGCCCCAGCATTTT
CASTNRDGNQPQHF
>TRBJ2-2|NA|NA|TRBV5-1
TGCGCCAGCAGCCGCTTACTAGGAGGGCGTGGCGGGGAGCTGTTTTTT
CASSRLLGGRGGELFF
>TRBJ2-1|NA|TRBD2|TRBV5-1
TGCGCCAGCGCTACCACCGGGGGGTACAATGAGCAGTTCTTC
CASATTGGYNEQFF
>TRBJ1-2|NA|NA|TRBV28
TGTGCCAGCACCATCGGGAACATCTATGGCTACACCTTC
CASTIGNIYGYTF
>TRBJ1-6|NA|NA|TRBV29-1
TGCAGCGTCCGGAGTGGCGGGGATTCACCCCTCCACTTT
CSVRSGGDSPLHF
>TRBJ2-1|few|TRBD2|TRBV4-1
TGCGCCAGCAGTGCCCCGGAGCGGGGGGACTACAATGAGCAGTTCTTC
CASSAPERGDYNEQFF
>TRBJ1-2|NA|NA|TRBV7-9
TGTGCCAGCAGCTTAGACAGAGCAGGTCGCTACACCTTC
CASSLDRAGRYTF
>TRBJ2-7|NA|TRBD1|TRBV14
TGTGCCAGCAGCCAAGCCCGGGACAGTCGGTCCGAGCAGTACTTC
CASSQARDSRSEQYF
>TRBJ1-4|NA|TRBD1|TRBV30
TGTGCCTGGAGTCCGACAGGGACTAATGAAAAACTGTTTTTT
CAWSPTGTNEKLFF
>TRBJ1-1|few|NA|TRBV20-1
TGCAGTGCTAGTCGTTGGAGGAACACTGAAGCTTTCTTT
CSASRWRNTEAFF
>TRBJ2-1|few|TRBD2|TRBV5-4
TGTGCCAGCAGCTTGGCCGGGGCTAGCGGGGGTAATGAGCAGTTCTTC
CASSLAGASGGNEQFF
>TRBJ2-1|few|TRBD1|TRBV5-1
TGCGCCAGCAGCCTCGGGACAGTTGACAATGAGCAGTTCTTC
CASSLGTVDNEQFF
>TRBJ1-1|NA|NA|TRBV28
TGTGCCAGCAGTTTGGGCCTCAGAGCTTTCTTT
CASSLGLRAFF